This T cell receptor beta chain was obtained from a study of Tregs in tolerant kidney transplant recipients. Germline loops: CDR1 WNHNN, CDR2 SYGVQD (reference sequence). Germline trimming cut 3 bases from V and 5 bases from J; bases unmatched to any gene: 4. The CDR3 consists of 15 residues. Generated by immunoSEQ multiplex PCR, the TCRdb table keeps only in-frame clones and is missing some. Of around 120,000 clones listed, 92% are singletons. Unstimulated Tregs (CD4+CD25+CD127-) and CD4+CD25- non-Tregs were sorted from PBMCs. The specimen sequenced was CD4+ T cells from blood. The clonotype originates from a human donor in good health. The chain joins TRBV10-1 to TRBJ1-4; 9 bases match TRBD1. Here the CDR3 reads CASSDPTGGNEKLFF. The CDR3 coding sequence is TGCGCCAGCAGTGACCCGACAGGGGGAAATGAAAAACTGTTTTTT.